This entry describes one T cell receptor beta chain. The data derive from a study of cytomegalovirus exposure and HLA in healthy donors. V dropped 4 bases and J dropped 4 bases, with 10 bases sitting between them. The CDR3 spans 13 residues. Germline V CDR1 and CDR2: SGHTA, FQGNSA. 60 Vbeta and 13 Jbeta primers were used in PCR. Sequencing was performed with immunoSEQ multiplex PCR; in TCRdb, only in-frame clones are kept and a portion is missing. In the table there are around 130,000 clones, roughly 75% of which are singletons. The gene calls are TRBV7-2 and TRBJ1-1, with TRBD1 as a possible D gene (5 bases). Sequencing input: PBMCs. The receptor was isolated from a man aged 25 to 45 in good health and CMV-seronegative. The CDR3 nucleotides read TGTGCCAGCAGCTATCAGGGTCCCACTGAAGCTTTCTTT. It codes for CASSYQGPTEAFF.